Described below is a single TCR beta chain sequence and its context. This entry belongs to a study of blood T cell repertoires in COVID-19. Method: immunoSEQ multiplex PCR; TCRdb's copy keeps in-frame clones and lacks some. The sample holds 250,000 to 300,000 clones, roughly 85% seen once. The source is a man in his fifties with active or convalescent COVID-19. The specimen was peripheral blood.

The CDR3 DNA reads as TGTGCCAGCAGCTTGGACACATTAAAGACTGAAGCTTTCTTT. Amino acids: CASSLDTLKTEAFF. The chain links TRBV7-2 to TRBJ1-1; maybe TRBD1 (5 bases). Trimming left V 3 bases short and J 5 bases short, with 13 bases between. In germline, CDR1 is SGHTA, CDR2 FQGNSA. This CDR3 region has 14 residues. Filled out from reference TRBV7-2 and TRBJ1-1, the complete variable domain reads GAGVSQSPSNKVTEKGKDVELRCDPISGHTALYWYRQSLGQGLEFLIYFQGNSAPDKSGLPSDRFSAERTGGSVSTLTIQRTQQEDSAVYLCASSLDTLKTEAFFGQGTRLTVV.